This entry lists 7 T cell receptor beta chains sequenced from one sample in a study of cytomegalovirus exposure and HLA in healthy donors. The PCR used 60 Vbeta and 13 Jbeta primers. Assay used: immunoSEQ multiplex PCR; TCRdb lists only in-frame clones, some missing. The data contain around 190,000 clones, about 83% of them singletons. The specimen was PBMCs. These receptors all stem from a female donor in good health and CMV-seronegative.

This sequence joins TRBV6-5 and TRBJ2-7; D possibly corresponds to TRBD1 (6 bases). The V gene lost 8 bases and the J gene lost 3 bases, with 8 bases spanning the gap. There are 11 residues in the CDR3. Per germline, CDR1 MNHEY and CDR2 SVGAGI. The CDR3 DNA is TGTGCCAGCGGACAGATCTACGAGCAGTACTTC. It is translated as CASGQIYEQYF.

This clone was seen only once. A read error may produce the germline difference seen at one junction end. This chain's CDR3 is CSSSPLGAGSSYEQYF. DNA of the CDR3: TGTTCCAGCAGCCCCCTAGGAGCGGGATCGTCCTACGAGCAGTACTTC. J is TRBJ2-7 and V is TRBV7-9; TRBD2 agrees at 7 bases. The CDR3 is 16 amino acids. The germline V gene has CDR1 SEHNR and CDR2 FQNEAQ (reference sequence).

The chain has TRBV2 and TRBJ1-2; D is unclear. Germline V gene lookup returns CDR1 SNHLY and CDR2 FYNNEI. This CDR3 is 14 amino acids long. V was clipped by 4 bases and J by 5 bases, with 14 bases between them. The CDR3 loop is CASSGMGAHYGYTF. In nucleotides, the CDR3 is TGTGCCAGCAGTGGTATGGGCGCGCATTATGGCTACACCTTC. The full variable domain, its missing parts supplied by reference TRBV2 and TRBJ1-2, is EPEVTQTPSHQVTQMGQEVILRCVPISNHLYFYWYRQILGQKVEFLVSFYNNEISEKSEIFDDQFSVERPDGSNFTLKIRSTKLEDSAMYFCASSGMGAHYGYTFGSGTRLTVV.

J is TRBJ2-7 and V is TRBV11-3; possible D gene TRBD1, 6 bases. CDR3 length: 14 amino acids. The germline V and J ends were trimmed by 4 bases and 0 bases, with 10 bases remaining between them. Germline assignment: CDR1 SGHNT and CDR2 YENEEA. For the CDR3, the DNA is TGTGCCAGCAGCTCGGAGGACAGCTCCTACGAGCAGTACTTC. Amino acid sequence: CASSSEDSSYEQYF.

The J gene is TRBJ2-7, the V gene TRBV2; D possibly corresponds to TRBD2 (6 bases). The CDR3 covers 11 residues. Trimming took off 9 bases at V and 4 bases at J, with 10 bases between the two ends. Germline values: CDR1 SNHLY, CDR2 FYNNEI. Written as DNA, the CDR3 is TGTGCCAGTAACGGGGGTTACGAGCAGTACTTC. Translation gives CASNGGYEQYF. Drawing the rest from reference TRBV2 and TRBJ2-7, the complete variable domain is EPEVTQTPSHQVTQMGQEVILRCVPISNHLYFYWYRQILGQKVEFLVSFYNNEISEKSEIFDDQFSVERPDGSNFTLKIRSTKLEDSAMYFCASNGGYEQYFGPGTRLTVT.

The chain couples TRBV29-1 to TRBJ1-4; D is undetermined. The CDR3 has 13 residues. With 7 bases removed from V and 5 bases from J, the gap between germline ends came to 14 bases. Germline V CDR1 and CDR2: SQVTM, ANQGSEA. The CDR3 DNA is TGCAGCGGCCAGGACGGAGGGAATGAAAAACTGTTTTTT. It specifies CSGQDGGNEKLFF.

The rearrangement uses TRBV11-1 and TRBJ2-3; no reliable D call. This CDR3 is built from 12 residues. V lost 4 bases and J 0 bases, leaving 2 bases between the germline ends. Germline V gives CDR1 SGHAT, CDR2 FQDESV (reference sequence). The CDR3 sequence is CASSSSTDTQYF. The CDR3, as DNA: TGTGCCAGCAGCTCTAGCACAGATACGCAGTATTTT. The variable domain in full, completed from reference TRBV11-1 and TRBJ2-3, reads EAEVAQSPRYKITEKSQAVAFWCDPISGHATLYWYRQILGQGPELLVQFQDESVVDDSQLPKDRFSAERLKGVDSTLKIQPAELGDSAMYLCASSSSTDTQYFGPGTRLTVL.